A selection of T cell receptor beta chains follows, all from one sample in a study of cytomegalovirus exposure and HLA in healthy donors. The method was immunoSEQ multiplex PCR; TCRdb's version includes in-frame clones alone and lacks a portion of them. The sample totals approximately 100,000 clones. Sequenced material: PBMCs. These receptors originate from a man aged 35-49 years in good health and CMV-seronegative. CDR3s include the opening cysteine and the closing phenylalanine or tryptophan. The order of the fields is CDR3 DNA, CDR3 protein, V gene, D gene, J gene. D genes are given only for firm matches.

cdr3_nt: TGTGCCAGCAGTTCCGAGAGCGGGAGGGGCGAGCAGTACTTC; cdr3_aa: CASSSESGRGEQYF; v_call: TRBV25-1; d_call: TRBD2; j_call: TRBJ2-7
cdr3_nt: TGTGCCAGCAGCCCCATCAATCAGCCCCAGCATTTT; cdr3_aa: CASSPINQPQHF; v_call: TRBV5-5; d_call: .; j_call: TRBJ1-5
cdr3_nt: TGTGCCAGCAAGTCCCGGGGGGTCACTAATGAAAAACTGTTTTTT; cdr3_aa: CASKSRGVTNEKLFF; v_call: TRBV27; d_call: .; j_call: TRBJ1-4
cdr3_nt: TGTGCCAGCAGCTTTGAAGCCTCAAGCTCTGGAAACACCATATATTTT; cdr3_aa: CASSFEASSSGNTIYF; v_call: TRBV7-9; d_call: .; j_call: TRBJ1-3
cdr3_nt: TGTGCCAGCAGTAGACAGGGGTCTTCCTACGAGCAGTACTTC; cdr3_aa: CASSRQGSSYEQYF; v_call: TRBV6-1; d_call: TRBD1; j_call: TRBJ2-7
cdr3_nt: TGCGCCAGCAGCGTACCCGGGACAGAGTATGGCTACACCTTC; cdr3_aa: CASSVPGTEYGYTF; v_call: TRBV5-1; d_call: TRBD1; j_call: TRBJ1-2
cdr3_nt: TGTGCCAGCAGTTCCCCACCTAGCGGGGCCAGGTTCCCCTACAATGAGCAGTTCTTC; cdr3_aa: CASSSPPSGARFPYNEQFF; v_call: TRBV7-9; d_call: TRBD2; j_call: TRBJ2-1
cdr3_nt: TGTGCCAGCAGTCGTAGCGGGCGCTTCTACAATGAGCAGTTCTTC; cdr3_aa: CASSRSGRFYNEQFF; v_call: TRBV28; d_call: TRBD2; j_call: TRBJ2-1
cdr3_nt: TGTGCCAGCAGTTTATCCACGACTAGCAATGAGCAGTTCTTC; cdr3_aa: CASSLSTTSNEQFF; v_call: TRBV28; d_call: .; j_call: TRBJ2-1
cdr3_nt: TGTGCCACCAGCAGGGGACAGGGACGCACTGAAGCTTTCTTT; cdr3_aa: CATSRGQGRTEAFF; v_call: TRBV15; d_call: TRBD1; j_call: TRBJ1-1
cdr3_nt: TGTATGGCGGCGGGACCCCGGCGGGGCTATGGCTACACCTTC; cdr3_aa: CMAAGPRRGYGYTF; v_call: TRBV5-4; d_call: .; j_call: TRBJ1-2
cdr3_nt: TGTGCCAGCAGTGCCCGTAGCGGGAGGGCCCTGCTATACGAGCAGTACTTC; cdr3_aa: CASSARSGRALLYEQYF; v_call: TRBV2; d_call: TRBD2; j_call: TRBJ2-7
cdr3_nt: TGTGCCAGCACCTTCGGCAATGAGCAGTTCTTC; cdr3_aa: CASTFGNEQFF; v_call: TRBV6-6; d_call: .; j_call: TRBJ2-1
cdr3_nt: TGTGCCAGCAGCTTGGGACCGGGGGTTAACACCGGGGAGCTGTTTTTT; cdr3_aa: CASSLGPGVNTGELFF; v_call: TRBV5-6; d_call: .; j_call: TRBJ2-2
cdr3_nt: TGTGCCAGCAGCCAATCGGACAGGGGGTATCAGCCCCAGCATTTT; cdr3_aa: CASSQSDRGYQPQHF; v_call: TRBV16; d_call: TRBD1; j_call: TRBJ1-5
cdr3_nt: TGTGCCAGCAGTGGACTAGCGGGGGGGCAAGAGACCCAGTACTTC; cdr3_aa: CASSGLAGGQETQYF; v_call: TRBV6-5; d_call: TRBD2; j_call: TRBJ2-5
cdr3_nt: TGCGCCAGCAGAGAGGGATCGAACACTGAAGCTTTCTTT; cdr3_aa: CASREGSNTEAFF; v_call: TRBV5-1; d_call: .; j_call: TRBJ1-1
cdr3_nt: TGTGCCAGCAGCTTAGGGGCTAGCGGCAATGAGCAGTTCTTC; cdr3_aa: CASSLGASGNEQFF; v_call: TRBV7-2; d_call: TRBD2; j_call: TRBJ2-1
cdr3_nt: TGTGCCAGCAGCTTAGGAGGAAAAAACACAGATACGCAGTATTTT; cdr3_aa: CASSLGGKNTDTQYF; v_call: TRBV11-3; d_call: .; j_call: TRBJ2-3
cdr3_nt: TGTGCCAGCAGCTTAGGGACTAGACCCCCTGTAGAGACCCAGTACTTC; cdr3_aa: CASSLGTRPPVETQYF; v_call: TRBV7-9; d_call: TRBD2; j_call: TRBJ2-5
cdr3_nt: TGTGCCAGCAGCCAAGATATAACAGGGGTGTTAAACACTGAAGCTTTCTTT; cdr3_aa: CASSQDITGVLNTEAFF; v_call: TRBV4-2; d_call: TRBD1; j_call: TRBJ1-1
cdr3_nt: TGTGCCAGCAGCTTAGATACAGGCACAGATACGCAGTATTTT; cdr3_aa: CASSLDTGTDTQYF; v_call: TRBV7-2; d_call: .; j_call: TRBJ2-3
cdr3_nt: TGTGCCATCAAGACAGGGGGCGCGGATGGCTACACCTTC; cdr3_aa: CAIKTGGADGYTF; v_call: TRBV10-3; d_call: TRBD1; j_call: TRBJ1-2
cdr3_nt: TGCAGCGTTGAAGTCTTGGGCAGCTCCAACTATGGCTACACCTTC; cdr3_aa: CSVEVLGSSNYGYTF; v_call: TRBV29-1; d_call: .; j_call: TRBJ1-2
cdr3_nt: TGTGCCAGCAGCTCGGGACAAAACTATGGCTACACCTTC; cdr3_aa: CASSSGQNYGYTF; v_call: TRBV6-5; d_call: .; j_call: TRBJ1-2
cdr3_nt: TGTGCCAGTAACCACCGAGGGGGTAGCAATCAGCCCCAGCATTTT; cdr3_aa: CASNHRGGSNQPQHF; v_call: TRBV19; d_call: .; j_call: TRBJ1-5
cdr3_nt: TGTGCCACTGCCGACAGAAGCTCTGGAAACACCATATATTTT; cdr3_aa: CATADRSSGNTIYF; v_call: TRBV10-3; d_call: .; j_call: TRBJ1-3
cdr3_nt: TGTGCCAGCAGCTTAGCTCCGGGGTCGGCCAACGTCCTGACTTTC; cdr3_aa: CASSLAPGSANVLTF; v_call: TRBV11-2; d_call: .; j_call: TRBJ2-6
cdr3_nt: TGTGCCTGGGCGGCGGGAGTCATGGGTAATGAGCAGTTCTTC; cdr3_aa: CAWAAGVMGNEQFF; v_call: TRBV30; d_call: TRBD2; j_call: TRBJ2-1
cdr3_nt: TGCGCCAGCAGAAACGGGGGAGGCTATGGCTACACCTTC; cdr3_aa: CASRNGGGYGYTF; v_call: TRBV5-1; d_call: .; j_call: TRBJ1-2
cdr3_nt: TGTGCCAGCAGCGTTCCTCGACAGATCCCCAATCAGCCCCAGCATTTT; cdr3_aa: CASSVPRQIPNQPQHF; v_call: TRBV21-1; d_call: .; j_call: TRBJ1-5
cdr3_nt: TGTGCCTGGAGTTTTGGCACTACCTACGAGCAGTACTTC; cdr3_aa: CAWSFGTTYEQYF; v_call: TRBV30; d_call: .; j_call: TRBJ2-7
cdr3_nt: TGTGCCAGCAGCAATGGGGCTTCGGATACGCAGTATTTT; cdr3_aa: CASSNGASDTQYF; v_call: TRBV7-7; d_call: .; j_call: TRBJ2-3
cdr3_nt: TGTGCCAGCACATCAGGGACTGGAAACACCATATATTTT; cdr3_aa: CASTSGTGNTIYF; v_call: TRBV6-1; d_call: .; j_call: TRBJ1-3
cdr3_nt: TGCGCCAGCAGCTTGGTAACAGGGGCTGAAAAACTGTTTTTT; cdr3_aa: CASSLVTGAEKLFF; v_call: TRBV5-1; d_call: TRBD1; j_call: TRBJ1-4